The 10 T cell receptor beta chains given below trace back to one sample, sequenced in a study of shared clonotypes between healthy human individuals. The assay was immunoSEQ multiplex PCR, and TCRdb's table has in-frame clones only and misses some. The sample contains more than 2,000,000 clones, 80% to 95% of which appear only once. Sequenced: naive CD4+ T cells from PBMCs. Stated subset: CD45RA+ positively selected. The receptors derive from a man aged 18 to 29 in good health. Some clones in this sample may be carry-over from other donors' samples.

The count of this clone is one. The CDR3 loop is CASDPNTVDTGELFF. CDR3 coding DNA: TGTGCCAGCGATCCAAATACTGTCGACACCGGGGAGCTGTTTTTT. The chain is built from TRBV6-1 and TRBJ2-2, with D hard to call. This CDR3 spans 15 amino acids. Trimming took off 8 bases at V and 3 bases at J, with 16 bases between the two ends. Germline V gene data show CDR1 as MNHNS and CDR2 as SASEGT.

J is TRBJ2-1 and V is TRBV5-1; perhaps D is TRBD1 or TRBD2 (5 bases each). V lost 0 bases and J lost 8, with 15 bases in between. Germline values: CDR1 SGHRS, CDR2 YFSETQ. The CDR3 sequence is 15 residues long. In nucleotides, the CDR3 is TGCGCCAGCAGCTTGGGGGACCCGCCGTCCCATGAGCAGTTCTTC. It encodes CASSLGDPPSHEQFF.

The rearrangement uses TRBV25-1 and TRBJ2-7; D ambiguous. Trimming shortened V by 0 bases and J by 8 bases, and 11 bases separated the two germline ends. Per the germline V gene, CDR1 is MGHDK and CDR2 is SYGVNS. This CDR3 is 13 amino acids long. The CDR3 bases are TGTGCCAGCAGTGAATATGATGGGGAAAAGCAGTACTTC. Amino acids: CASSEYDGEKQYF.

The CDR3 DNA reads as TGTGCCAGCAGCTTCCGGACCCCCCTGGAGCTGTTTTTT. Translating gives CASSFRTPLELFF. The V call is TRBV7-2, the J call TRBJ2-2, with D uncertain. Trimming cost V 3 bases and J 10 bases, with 12 bases left between them. Per germline, CDR1 SGHTA and CDR2 FQGNSA. CDR3 length: 13 amino acids. Supplemented by reference TRBV7-2 and TRBJ2-2, the full variable domain reads GAGVSQSPSNKVTEKGKDVELRCDPISGHTALYWYRQSLGQGLEFLIYFQGNSAPDKSGLPSDRFSAERTGGSVSTLTIQRTQQEDSAVYLCASSFRTPLELFFGEGSRLTVL.

This CDR3 is CSVGRPNAYEQYF. DNA for the CDR3: TGCAGCGTTGGTCGTCCCAATGCCTACGAGCAGTACTTC. The chain has TRBV29-1 and TRBJ2-7; no firm D call. The CDR3 covers 13 residues. From germline, CDR1 is SQVTM and CDR2 ANQGSEA. V was trimmed by 4 bases and J by 2 bases, leaving 12 bases between them.

The genes are TRBV4-1 and TRBJ1-5; 8 nucleotides match TRBD1. The CDR3 sequence is 17 residues long. V dropped 1 base and J dropped 7; count of bases not matched to a gene: 12. CDR1 is MGHRA and CDR2 is YSYEKL in the germline V gene. CDR3 DNA sequence: TGCGCCAGCAGCCAAGGACCCGGACAGGGCAGTCGGCAGCCCCAGCATTTT. Amino acid sequence: CASSQGPGQGSRQPQHF.

CDR3 region: CATGLSSYEQYF. Here the CDR3 DNA reads TGTGCCACGGGTCTTAGCTCCTACGAGCAGTACTTC. The chain combines TRBV2 with TRBJ2-7, with D unresolved. The V gene lost 10 bases and the J gene lost 0 bases, with 10 bases spanning the gap. This CDR3 is 12 amino acids long. In germline, CDR1 is SNHLY, CDR2 FYNNEI.

Details on this clone: Additional DNA sequences in this sample encode the identical CDR3. J is TRBJ2-1 and V is TRBV5-1, with 7 nucleotides matching TRBD1. This CDR3 spans 14 amino acids. Trimming removed 4 bases from V and 2 bases from J; junction bases left unmatched: 3. Germline lookup yields CDR1 SGHRS and CDR2 YFSETQ. This CDR3 reads CASSPGTAYNEQFF. As DNA, the CDR3 is TGCGCCAGCAGCCCGGGGACAGCCTACAATGAGCAGTTCTTC.

The rearrangement uses TRBV18 and TRBJ2-5, with 7 bases that match TRBD2. The CDR3 length is 14 residues. From germline, CDR1 is KGHSH and CDR2 LQKENI. Trimming at V came to 8 bases and at J to 7 bases, leaving 13 bases not matched to a gene. Here the CDR3 reads CASLRGGVQATQYF. DNA for the CDR3: TGTGCCAGCCTAAGGGGAGGGGTCCAGGCGACCCAGTACTTC.

The rearrangement links TRBV10-3 to TRBJ1-2, with 8 positions matching TRBD1. V shed 3 bases, J shed 8 bases, and the junction held 5 bases outside the gene matches. There are 13 residues in the CDR3. Germline values: CDR1 ENHRY, CDR2 SYGVKD. CDR3 amino acids: CAISDNRGTGYTF. The CDR3 nucleotides read TGTGCCATCAGTGACAACAGGGGGACGGGCTACACCTTC.